These 30 T cell receptor beta chains originate from one sample sequenced in a study of blood T cell repertoires in COVID-19. The assay was immunoSEQ multiplex PCR, and TCRdb's table has in-frame clones only and misses some. The data hold fewer than 200,000 clones, with approximately 82% observed a single time. Input material: PBMCs or T cells enriched from blood (not recorded which). All receptors come from a woman aged 45-59 years who had recovered from COVID-19.

The rearrangement links TRBV6-5 to TRBJ1-1; D not certain. Germline loops: CDR1 MNHEY, CDR2 SVGAGI. The V gene lost 7 bases and the J gene lost 1 base, with 4 bases spanning the gap. The CDR3 spans 11 residues. The CDR3 sequence: CASTRNTEAFF. The CDR3 nucleotides read TGTGCCAGCACCCGGAACACTGAAGCTTTCTTT.

As for this clone: The junction and the germline gene differ at one end; a read error may be behind it. This sequence joins TRBV3-1 (or the pseudogene TRBV3-2) and TRBJ2-7; unclear D gene. Germline CDR1 reads LGHDT; CDR2 reads YNNKEL (reference sequence). The CDR3 contains 12 residues. The chain's CDR3 is CASSQGGVGLDF. CDR3 nucleotide sequence: TGTGCCAGCAGCCAAGGAGGTGTGGGTTTGGACTTC.

The CDR3 DNA reads as TGCGCCAGCAGCTTGGCCGGTAGCGGCTACACCGGGGAGCTGTTTTTT. This translates into CASSLAGSGYTGELFF. The chain employs TRBV5-1 and TRBJ2-2, with D maybe TRBD2 (6 bases). Germline CDR1 is SGHRS and CDR2 is YFSETQ. This CDR3 has 16 residues. V was trimmed by 0 bases and J by 3 bases, leaving 12 bases between them. Combining the CDR3 with reference TRBV5-1 and TRBJ2-2 gives the whole variable domain KAGVTQTPRYLIKTRGQQVTLSCSPISGHRSVSWYQQTPGQGLQFLFEYFSETQRNKGNFPGRFSGRQFSNSRSEMNVSTLELGDSALYLCASSLAGSGYTGELFFGEGSRLTVL.

This chain connects TRBV28 to TRBJ1-4; 8 positions match TRBD1. Per germline, CDR1 MDHEN and CDR2 SYDVKM. J gave up 7 bases and V 2 bases, and 6 bases lay outside the gene matches. The CDR3 has 15 residues. For the CDR3, the DNA is TGTGCCAGCAGTTTAAGCAGACAGGGGAGTGAAAAACTGTTTTTT. This codes for CASSLSRQGSEKLFF.

The chain carries TRBV12-3 or TRBV12-4 and TRBJ2-7; D is undetermined. Trimming removed 6 bases at V and 2 bases at J, with 5 bases between. The CDR3 has 11 residues. CDR3 in DNA: TGTGCCAGCAGCCGTACCTACGAGCAGTACTTC. The encoded protein is CASSRTYEQYF.

The chain combines TRBV14 with TRBJ2-5; D possibly corresponds to TRBD1 (6 bases). CDR1 and CDR2 from the germline V gene are SGHDN and FVKESK. V was cut by 1 base and J by 4 bases, with 16 bases left in between. The CDR3 has 16 amino acids. The CDR3 spells CASSQGAWTEGETQYF. The CDR3 coding sequence is TGTGCCAGCAGCCAAGGGGCATGGACAGAGGGAGAGACCCAGTACTTC.

Comments on this clone: Other DNA sequences of this sample code for an identical CDR3. The V gene is TRBV4-2, the J gene TRBJ2-7; TRBD2 matches at 14 bases. Germline CDR1 and CDR2: LGHNA and YNFKEQ. The CDR3 totals 15 residues. V trimming: 3 bases; J trimming: 4 bases; junction bases outside the gene matches: 2. CDR3 protein: CASSQGTSGGYEQYF. DNA of the CDR3: TGTGCCAGCAGCCAGGGGACTAGCGGGGGATACGAGCAGTACTTC.

This chain uses TRBV7-6 with TRBJ2-7, with 7 bases identical to TRBD1. Looked up from germline, CDR1 is SGHVS and CDR2 is FNYEAQ. The V segment lost 8 bases and the J segment 6 bases; nucleotides outside the gene matches: 16. The CDR3 covers 15 residues. The chain's CDR3 is CASRLQQGERGEQYF. CDR3 DNA sequence: TGTGCCAGCCGACTACAGCAGGGGGAACGGGGCGAGCAGTACTTC.

In its sample, this clone was seen a few times. The chain links TRBV23-1 to TRBJ2-3; 11 bases map to TRBD2. TRBV23-1 is an open reading frame whose function is uncertain. The CDR3 has 17 residues. After removal of 1 base from V and 5 bases from J, the junction contained 8 bases not matched to a gene. Written as DNA, the CDR3 is TGCGCCAGCAGTCAATTTCTGGGACTAGCGGAGGGAGATACGCAGTATTTT. It encodes CASSQFLGLAEGDTQYF.

The chain joins TRBV5-4 to TRBJ1-3; no clear D. This CDR3 region has 17 residues. Per the germline V gene, CDR1 is SGHNT and CDR2 is YYREEE (reference sequence). Between the trimmed V and J ends, which lost 0 bases and 0 bases, there was a span of 13 bases. CDR3 coding DNA: TGTGCCAGCAGCTTGGCGGGTCCCGCCCTCTCTGGAAACACCATATATTTT. It encodes CASSLAGPALSGNTIYF.

The chain recombines TRBV18 with TRBJ1-3, with 8 positions matching TRBD1. Unmatched junction bases numbered 10, after V lost 5 bases and J lost 4 bases. From germline, CDR1 is KGHSH and CDR2 LQKENI. CDR3 length: 16 amino acids. The CDR3 loop is CASSSLTGDAGNTIYF. The CDR3 DNA reads as TGTGCCAGCTCATCGCTGACAGGGGATGCCGGAAACACCATATATTTT.

This chain joins TRBV21-1 and TRBJ1-2. TRBV21-1 is a known pseudogene. The length of the CDR3 is 12 residues. The CDR3 reads CASSKGGYGYTF. Written as DNA, the CDR3 is TGTGCCAGCAGCAAGGGGGGGTATGGCTACACCTTC.

The chain is built from TRBV4-2 and TRBJ1-5; D unclear. The CDR3 loop spans 13 amino acids. V shed 0 bases and J shed 5 bases, with 5 bases lying between them. Germline-derived CDR1 and CDR2 are LGHNA and YNFKEQ. CDR3: CASSQEPDQPQHF. CDR3 in DNA: TGTGCCAGCAGCCAAGAACCAGATCAGCCCCAGCATTTT.

V and J are TRBV5-1 and TRBJ1-2, with TRBD1 matching over 11 bases. Trimming cost V 4 bases and J 7 bases; bases outside gene matches: 15. Germline CDR1 and CDR2: SGHRS and YFSETQ. The CDR3 consists of 17 residues. The CDR3 sequence is CASSRTGGETVVFGYTF. The DNA for the CDR3 is TGCGCCAGCAGCAGGACAGGGGGCGAGACGGTGGTCTTTGGCTACACCTTC.

The chain recombines TRBV7-6 with TRBJ2-5; a weak D match, TRBD2 (7 bases). The V end was cut by 0 bases, the J end by 9 bases, with 17 bases between. The V gene's germline CDR1 is SGHVS and CDR2 FNYEAQ. This CDR3 spans 15 amino acids. The CDR3 region has the DNA TGTGCCAGCAGCTTAGCTCCCGTTAGGGGGGGGGCCCAGTACTTC. Its protein is CASSLAPVRGGAQYF.

The V gene is TRBV3-1 (or the pseudogene TRBV3-2), the J gene TRBJ1-2; no reliable D call. Germline assignment: CDR1 LGHDT and CDR2 YNNKEL (reference sequence). With 4 bases removed from V and 10 bases from J, the gap between germline ends came to 13 bases. CDR3 length: 12 amino acids. DNA of the CDR3: TGTGCCAGCAGCCCCCTGGGGAGGCCCTACACCTTC. Amino acid sequence: CASSPLGRPYTF.

The table lists this clone with a few counts. The V and J genes are TRBV20-1 and TRBJ2-7; possibly TRBD2 for D (5 bases). The CDR3 sequence is 11 residues long. Trimming shortened V by 7 bases and J by 3 bases, and 10 bases separated the two germline ends. Germline lookup yields CDR1 DFQATT and CDR2 SNEGSKA (reference sequence). CDR3 DNA: TGCAGTGTTCCCGGGATCTACGAGCAGTACTTC. This translates into CSVPGIYEQYF.

The chain is built from TRBV30 and TRBJ1-6; TRBD1 is a possible D gene (6 bases). The CDR3 has 14 amino acids. Germline V gives CDR1 GTSNPN, CDR2 SVGIG (reference sequence). The V gene lost 2 bases and the J gene lost 5 bases, with 10 bases spanning the gap. For the CDR3, the DNA is TGTGCCTGGAGTCGCAAGGGGGATAATTCACCCCTCCACTTT. This translates into CAWSRKGDNSPLHF.

The chain links TRBV9 to TRBJ2-1; 10 bases align to TRBD2. This CDR3 has 18 amino acids. After removal of 3 bases from V and 9 bases from J, the junction contained 18 bases not matched to a gene. In germline, CDR1 is SGDLS, CDR2 YYNGEE. CDR3 in DNA: TGTGCCAGCAGCGAGCAAGCGGGAGGGCCCCCGAAACGGGGTGAGCAGTTCTTC. It specifies CASSEQAGGPPKRGEQFF.

The rearrangement links TRBV4-2 to TRBJ1-3; 7 bases align to TRBD1. The CDR3 spans 17 residues. The V segment lost 4 bases and the J segment 2 bases; nucleotides outside the gene matches: 11. Germline values: CDR1 LGHNA, CDR2 YNFKEQ. The CDR3 region has the DNA TGTGCCAGCAGCCCTTCCGGGACAGAACCTCCTGGAAACACCATATATTTT. Translated, it gives CASSPSGTEPPGNTIYF.

CDR3 nucleotide sequence: TGTGCCAGCAGCAAAGCTGGACTAGCGGACCATCGGCCACAAAGACTAGTCTACGAGCAGTACTTC. Protein product: CASSKAGLADHRPQRLVYEQYF. V and J are TRBV21-1 and TRBJ2-7; the table calls TRBD2, which could not be checked here. TRBV21-1 is shown as a pseudogene. The CDR3 spans 22 residues.

This clone was seen once. This sequence joins TRBV7-9 and TRBJ1-2; TRBD1 might be the D (5 bases). Germline V gene data show CDR1 as SEHNR and CDR2 as FQNEAQ (reference sequence). The length of the CDR3 is 13 residues. V shed 6 bases and J shed 2 bases, with 10 bases lying between them. This CDR3 is CASRTDRNYGYTF. For the CDR3, the DNA is TGTGCCAGCAGAACCGACAGAAACTATGGCTACACCTTC.

The chain uses TRBV19 and TRBJ1-2, with no clear D. Germline CDR1 LNHDA, CDR2 SQIVND (reference sequence). The CDR3 spans 15 residues. V dropped 4 bases and J dropped 2 bases, with 14 bases sitting between them. CDR3 in DNA: TGTGCCAGTAGTACATTCGGGAGGGTAAACTATGGCTACACCTTC. The encoded protein is CASSTFGRVNYGYTF. The full variable domain, with the rest looked up from reference TRBV19 and TRBJ1-2, is DGGITQSPKYLFRKEGQNVTLSCEQNLNHDAMYWYRQDPGQGLRLIYYSQIVNDFQKGDIAEGYSVSREKKESFPLTVTSAQKNPTAFYLCASSTFGRVNYGYTFGSGTRLTVV.

This clone occurred a few times. This sequence joins TRBV5-1 and TRBJ1-4; possible D gene TRBD1, 5 bases. In germline, CDR1 is SGHRS, CDR2 YFSETQ. V gave up 2 bases and J gave up 8 bases, with 13 bases separating them. This CDR3 contains 14 residues. The CDR3 DNA sequence: TGCGCCAGCAGCTTTCAGGGCCGTGAAGAAAAACTGTTTTTT. As protein: CASSFQGREEKLFF.

V is TRBV7-9 and J is TRBJ2-7; 7 bases match TRBD2. The CDR3 extends over 14 amino acids. V was pared by 3 bases and J by 4 bases, with 6 bases of the junction left unmatched. Germline values: CDR1 SEHNR, CDR2 FQNEAQ (reference sequence). Here the CDR3 reads CASSFGGSRYEQYF. DNA of the CDR3: TGTGCCAGCAGCTTCGGCGGGAGCCGATACGAGCAGTACTTC.

The gene calls are TRBV4-3 and TRBJ2-5; 9 bases line up with TRBD2. V shed 4 bases, J shed 4 bases, and the junction held 7 bases outside the gene matches. Germline V gives CDR1 LGHNA, CDR2 YSLEER. The CDR3 runs 15 residues. For the CDR3, the DNA is TGCGCCAGCAGCCCCATAGCGGGAGTTGGAGAGACCCAGTACTTC. Encoded protein: CASSPIAGVGETQYF.

The V gene is TRBV10-3, the J gene TRBJ2-2; 9 bases agree with TRBD1. The CDR3 is 15 residues long. Germline-derived CDR1 and CDR2 are ENHRY and SYGVKD. V dropped 4 bases and J dropped 5; count of bases not matched to a gene: 5. CDR3 DNA: TGTGCCATCAGTGCGTCACAGGGGGCTACCGGGGAGCTGTTTTTT. Protein sequence: CAISASQGATGELFF.

The gene calls are TRBV10-3 and TRBJ1-4, with D possibly matching TRBD1 (6 bases). V gave up 10 bases and J gave up 8 bases, with 14 bases separating them. The CDR3 extends over 12 amino acids. The germline V gene has CDR1 ENHRY and CDR2 SYGVKD. CDR3 amino acids: CAKPGHLEKLFF. DNA of the CDR3: TGTGCCAAGCCGGGACACCTCGAAAAACTGTTTTTT.

The J gene is TRBJ1-2, the V gene TRBV19; D unresolved. The CDR3 has 14 amino acids. Germline V gives CDR1 LNHDA, CDR2 SQIVND (reference sequence). The ends were cut back, 3 bases at V and 4 bases at J, with 12 bases in the middle. The CDR3: CASSIGSGGYGYTF. CDR3 coding DNA: TGTGCCAGTAGTATTGGTTCGGGTGGCTATGGCTACACCTTC.

The CDR3 sequence is CSAHRYTF. The CDR3, as DNA: TGCAGTGCCCATCGCTACACCTTC. V gene TRBV20-1 combines with J gene TRBJ1-2; D gene uncertain. The CDR3 is 8 residues long. The germline V gene encodes CDR1 DFQATT and CDR2 SNEGSKA (reference sequence). V lost 6 bases, J lost 9 bases, and 5 bases lay in between.